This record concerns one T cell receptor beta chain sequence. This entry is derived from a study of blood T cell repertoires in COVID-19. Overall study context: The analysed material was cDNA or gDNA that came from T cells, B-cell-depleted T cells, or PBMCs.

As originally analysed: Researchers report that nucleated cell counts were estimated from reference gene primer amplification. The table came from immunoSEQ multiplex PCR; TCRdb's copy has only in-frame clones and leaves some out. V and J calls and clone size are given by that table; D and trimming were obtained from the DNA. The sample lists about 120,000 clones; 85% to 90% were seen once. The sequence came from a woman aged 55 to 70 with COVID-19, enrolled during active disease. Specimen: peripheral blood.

This CDR3 is CASSLGRIGIPGELFF. For the CDR3, the DNA is TGTGCCAGCAGCTTAGGGCGGATCGGTATCCCCGGGGAGCTGTTTTTT. The rearrangement joins TRBV11-1 to TRBJ2-2; D not certain. Trimming cost V 1 base and J 6 bases, with 15 bases left between them. CDR3 length equals 16 residues. The germline gives CDR1 SGHAT, CDR2 FQDESV (reference sequence). Full variable domain (outside the CDR3, taken from reference TRBV11-1 and TRBJ2-2): EAEVAQSPRYKITEKSQAVAFWCDPISGHATLYWYRQILGQGPELLVQFQDESVVDDSQLPKDRFSAERLKGVDSTLKIQPAELGDSAMYLCASSLGRIGIPGELFFGEGSRLTVL.